A single sample gave rise to the 10 T cell receptor beta chains below, sequenced in a study of cytomegalovirus exposure and HLA in healthy donors. It was with 60 Vbeta and 13 Jbeta primers that the PCR ran. Sequenced by immunoSEQ multiplex PCR; TCRdb stores in-frame clones only, minus some. The repertoire holds 120,000 or so clones, with 75% to 90% as singletons. The sample was PBMCs. The receptors were gathered from a man aged 30 to 45 in good health and CMV-seropositive.

The CDR3 reads CASSRITGTNPIPEAFF. In DNA form, the CDR3 reads TGTGCCAGCAGCCGTATTACCGGGACAAATCCCATCCCTGAAGCTTTCTTT. The chain couples TRBV7-8 to TRBJ1-1, with D perhaps matching TRBD1 (6 bases). Trimming took off 5 bases at V and 6 bases at J, with 25 bases between the two ends. CDR1 is SGHVS and CDR2 is FQNEAQ in the germline V gene. The length of the CDR3 is 17 residues.

For this clone: An end of the junction does not agree with germline; a read error may underlie this. V and J are TRBV12-5 and TRBJ2-7; 11 nucleotides line up with TRBD1. The V gene's germline CDR1 is LGHNT and CDR2 FRNRAP. CDR3 size: 17 residues. DNA for the CDR3: TGTGCTAGTGGTTTGGCAACCTTCCGGGACAGGGGGTACCCCTTGTCCTTC. Its protein is CASGLATFRDRGYPLSF.

The V and J genes are TRBV28 and TRBJ1-2; D may be TRBD1 (6 bases). Germline V gene sequence: CDR1 MDHEN, CDR2 SYDVKM. The CDR3 runs to 12 residues. V shed 5 bases and J shed 7 bases, with 11 bases lying between them. DNA of the CDR3: TGTGCCAGCAGTAACACAGGGTTTGGCTACACCTTC. This translates into CASSNTGFGYTF.

This chain joins TRBV13 and TRBJ1-1, with D unresolved. The CDR3 is 13 residues long. Per the germline V gene, CDR1 is PRHDT and CDR2 is FYEKMQ (reference sequence). Between the trimmed V and J ends, which lost 1 base and 10 bases, there was a span of 13 bases. The CDR3 DNA is TGTGCCAGCAGCTTAGCGGGGTATGGGGTAGCTTTCTTT. As protein: CASSLAGYGVAFF.

The J gene is TRBJ2-2, the V gene TRBV4-1; the match to TRBD1 covers 7 bases. Germline V gene sequence: CDR1 MGHRA, CDR2 YSYEKL. V trimming: 0 bases; J trimming: 7 bases; junction bases outside the gene matches: 11. The length of the CDR3 is 17 residues. In DNA form, the CDR3 reads TGCGCCAGCAGCCAAGATCGAACAGGGGTTTTAAGCGGGGAGCTGTTTTTT. Translated, it gives CASSQDRTGVLSGELFF.

The chain carries TRBV4-1 and TRBJ2-5, with a tentative D call TRBD1 (6 bases). Judging by the DNA end, TRBJ2-7 fits better; the J call may be wrong. The germline gives CDR1 MGHRA, CDR2 YSYEKL. The CDR3 covers 14 residues. CDR3 sequence (DNA): TGCGCCAGCAGCCAAATCCAGGGGATCTACGAGCAGTACTTC. Translation gives CASSQIQGIYEQYF.

This clone occurred a few times. The chain joins TRBV10-3 to TRBJ1-5; the match to TRBD1 covers 7 bases. From germline, CDR1 is ENHRY and CDR2 SYGVKD. V dropped 6 bases and J dropped 9; count of bases not matched to a gene: 14. The CDR3 extends over 15 amino acids. This CDR3 reads CAISAKRDSRVPQHF. The CDR3 bases are TGTGCCATCAGCGCCAAACGGGACAGCCGAGTGCCCCAGCATTTT.

CDR3 sequence reads: CASKLQGESPLHF. The DNA of the CDR3 is TGTGCCAGTAAATTACAGGGAGAATCACCCCTCCACTTT. The gene calls are TRBV19 and TRBJ1-6; D possibly corresponds to TRBD1 (6 bases). The CDR3 contains 13 residues. The V gene's germline CDR1 is LNHDA and CDR2 SQIVND (reference sequence). V shed 7 bases and J shed 10 bases, with 14 bases lying between them.

DNA for the CDR3: TGTGCCAGCAGTCCCCCGGTGGGGGGGGACACTGAAGCTTTCTTT. Translating gives CASSPPVGGDTEAFF. J is TRBJ1-1 and V is TRBV27, with a weak D call TRBD1 (5 bases). This CDR3 comprises 15 residues. Deletions cut 5 bases from V and 3 bases from J, with 16 bases between. The germline V gene encodes CDR1 MNHEY and CDR2 SMNVEV (reference sequence).

This clone was seen once. The chain links TRBV27 to TRBJ1-1; D is ambiguous. Germline V gene lookup returns CDR1 MNHEY and CDR2 SMNVEV (reference sequence). CDR3 length: 14 amino acids. V shed 0 bases and J shed 3 bases, with 8 bases lying between them. The CDR3 protein is CASSLSPGHTEAFF. The DNA of the CDR3 is TGTGCCAGCAGTTTATCGCCAGGCCACACTGAAGCTTTCTTT.